This T cell receptor beta chain came from a study of blood T cell repertoires in COVID-19. This clone showed up just once. Per the germline V gene, CDR1 is LGHNA and CDR2 is YSLEER. V was clipped by 0 bases and J by 2 bases, with 7 bases between them. The CDR3 extends over 14 amino acids. TCRdb's table, derived via immunoSEQ multiplex PCR, lists solely in-frame clones and lacks some. The sample yields 200,000 to 300,000 clones, over 80% seen once. The sequenced sample was PBMCs or T cells enriched from blood (not recorded which). The source is a woman in her thirties with acute COVID-19. This chain uses TRBV4-3 with TRBJ1-1; the D gene is possibly TRBD1 (5 bases). The CDR3 loop is CASSQDGGNTEAFF. The DNA of the CDR3 is TGCGCCAGCAGCCAAGACGGGGGAAACACTGAAGCTTTCTTT.